The subject of this entry is one T cell receptor (beta chain). The sample is drawn from a study of blood T cell repertoires in COVID-19. Germline CDR1 is MNHNS and CDR2 is SASEGT. The CDR3 extends over 19 amino acids. Trimming cost V 0 bases and J 2 bases; bases outside gene matches: 15. Measured with immunoSEQ multiplex PCR; TCRdb has only the in-frame clones, and not every one. The data hold roughly 260,000 clones, with roughly 90% observed a single time. The receptor comes from a man between 60 and 75 years old who had recovered from COVID-19. The rearrangement links TRBV6-1 to TRBJ1-1; 7 bases agree with TRBD1. The source material was peripheral blood. The CDR3 bases are TGTGCCAGCAGTGAAGCGCCGGTCTGGGACAGAAACCTTAACACTGAAGCTTTCTTT. This gives the protein CASSEAPVWDRNLNTEAFF.